This T cell receptor beta chain was recorded in a study of blood T cell repertoires in COVID-19. Overall study: PBMCs, B-cell-depleted T cells, or T cells were the source of the cDNA or gDNA that made up the material.

The CDR3 sequence is 15 residues long. The V segment lost 5 bases and the J segment 0 bases; nucleotides outside the gene matches: 4. The germline V gene encodes CDR1 SGHVS and CDR2 FNYEAQ. Authors' methods: Cell counts per sample came from amplifying reference gene primers. Method: immunoSEQ multiplex PCR; TCRdb's copy keeps in-frame clones and lacks some. The V and J calls and the clone size are those of that table, but D and trimming were determined from the DNA. This sample carries about 220,000 clones, over 80% of them seen once, and the ten largest clones take 6.8%. Everyone who took part was roughly 18 to 89 years old, and they came from 20 to 25 US areas.

V usage is TRBV7-6 and J usage is TRBJ1-3; 7 bases line up with TRBD1. The sequencing sample was made of PBMCs or T cells enriched from blood (not recorded which). The TCR originated in a woman in her thirties or forties who had recovered from COVID-19. Here the CDR3 reads CASSQDRSSGNTIYF. The CDR3, as DNA: TGTGCCAGCAGCCAGGACAGGAGCTCTGGAAACACCATATATTTT.